A selection of T cell receptor beta chains follows, all from one sample in a study of blood T cell repertoires in COVID-19. The method was immunoSEQ multiplex PCR; TCRdb's version includes in-frame clones alone and lacks a portion of them. Of more than 200,000 clones listed, approximately 90% are singletons. The sample taken for sequencing was peripheral blood. The receptors shown here come from a man under 40 with COVID-19, enrolled during active disease. The CDR3 runs from the conserved cysteine through the conserved F or W. D genes are given only for firm matches. Clone size is not always given. Where it is, it says once, few, many or a class for expanded clones.

V: TRBV5-6
size: .
D: TRBD1
J: TRBJ1-2
CDR3: CASSLQGSYGYTF
DNA: TGTGCCAGCAGCTTACAGGGGAGCTATGGCTACACCTTC

V: TRBV7-6
size: .
D: TRBD2
J: TRBJ2-3
CDR3: CASSLAPGLAGEPSTDTQYF
DNA: TGTGCCAGCAGCTTAGCTCCGGGACTAGCGGGGGAACCTAGCACAGATACGCAGTATTTT

V: TRBV27
size: few
D: .
J: TRBJ2-7
CDR3: CASSSSSYEQYF
DNA: TGTGCCAGCAGTTCGAGCTCCTACGAGCAGTACTTC

V: TRBV28
size: .
D: .
J: TRBJ2-7
CDR3: CASSLWQASYEQYF
DNA: TGTGCCAGCAGTTTATGGCAGGCCTCCTACGAGCAGTACTTC

V: TRBV14
size: .
D: TRBD1
J: TRBJ2-2
CDR3: CASSPWTGNTGELFF
DNA: TGTGCCAGCAGCCCCTGGACAGGGAACACCGGGGAGCTGTTTTTT

V: TRBV19
size: .
D: TRBD1
J: TRBJ1-5
CDR3: CASTSDREGNQPQHF
DNA: TGTGCCAGTACTTCAGACAGGGAGGGCAATCAGCCCCAGCATTTT

V: TRBV6-1
size: .
D: .
J: TRBJ1-5
CDR3: CASSEALGHQPQHF
DNA: TGTGCCAGCAGTGAAGCGCTAGGCCATCAGCCCCAGCATTTT

V: TRBV7-3
size: .
D: TRBD2
J: TRBJ2-7
CDR3: CASSLASGSYEQYF
DNA: TGTGCCAGCAGCTTAGCTAGCGGGAGCTACGAGCAGTACTTC

V: TRBV19
size: .
D: .
J: TRBJ1-2
CDR3: CASIRTVGVGGYTF
DNA: TGTGCCAGTATACGGACAGTTGGGGTAGGTGGCTACACCTTC

V: TRBV6-4
size: .
D: TRBD2
J: TRBJ2-1
CDR3: CASSDWTSGYNEQFF
DNA: TGTGCCAGCAGTGACTGGACTAGCGGTTACAATGAGCAGTTCTTC

V: TRBV28
size: .
D: TRBD1
J: TRBJ1-1
CDR3: CASTVGGQGNTEAFF
DNA: TGTGCCAGCACCGTCGGTGGACAGGGAAACACTGAAGCTTTCTTT

V: TRBV6-5
size: few
D: TRBD1
J: TRBJ2-7
CDR3: CASSSGQDYEQYF
DNA: TGTGCCAGCAGTTCTGGACAGGACTACGAGCAGTACTTC

V: TRBV5-1
size: .
D: .
J: TRBJ1-5
CDR3: CASSLVVGQPQHF
DNA: TGCGCCAGCAGCTTGGTGGTCGGTCAGCCCCAGCATTTT

V: TRBV20-1
size: once
D: .
J: TRBJ2-7
CDR3: CSASTGGSGEQYF
DNA: TGCAGTGCTAGTACGGGGGGCAGCGGCGAGCAGTACTTC

V: TRBV20-1
size: .
D: .
J: TRBJ2-7
CDR3: CSAPDPGEQYF
DNA: TGCAGTGCTCCCGACCCGGGCGAGCAGTACTTC

V: TRBV19
size: .
D: .
J: TRBJ1-2
CDR3: CASSIPANYGYTF
DNA: TGTGCCAGTAGTATCCCGGCTAACTATGGCTACACCTTC

V: TRBV29-1
size: .
D: .
J: TRBJ2-7
CDR3: CSVEDTESYEQYF
DNA: TGCAGCGTTGAAGATACAGAGTCCTACGAGCAGTACTTC

V: TRBV28
size: .
D: .
J: TRBJ2-1
CDR3: CASSLSYNEQFF
DNA: TGTGCCAGCAGTTTGAGCTACAATGAGCAGTTCTTC

V: TRBV30
size: .
D: .
J: TRBJ1-6
CDR3: CAWYRSSYNSPLHF
DNA: TGTGCCTGGTACCGGAGCTCCTATAATTCACCCCTCCACTTT

V: TRBV4-3
size: once
D: TRBD1
J: TRBJ1-2
CDR3: CASSQDPGQVNGYTF
DNA: TGCGCCAGCAGCCAAGATCCGGGACAGGTGAATGGCTACACCTTC

V: TRBV18
size: .
D: TRBD2
J: TRBJ2-5
CDR3: CASSPKGLAGGETQYF
DNA: TGTGCCAGCTCACCGAAGGGACTAGCGGGAGGAGAGACCCAGTACTTC

V: TRBV9
size: .
D: .
J: TRBJ2-7
CDR3: CASSAGQSSYEQYF
DNA: TGTGCCAGCAGCGCCGGACAGAGCTCCTACGAGCAGTACTTC

V: TRBV18
size: .
D: .
J: TRBJ1-6
CDR3: CASSPPNSGNSPLHF
DNA: TGTGCCAGCTCACCACCGAACAGCGGGAATTCACCCCTCCACTTT

V: TRBV19
size: .
D: .
J: TRBJ1-6
CDR3: CASSMQGTPLHF
DNA: TGTGCCAGTAGTATGCAGGGGACACCCCTCCACTTT

V: TRBV4-3
size: .
D: TRBD2
J: TRBJ2-7
CDR3: CASSQDWSTAGTSGDTYEQYF
DNA: TGCGCCAGCAGCCAAGATTGGAGCACAGCCGGGACTAGCGGGGATACCTACGAGCAGTACTTC

V: TRBV5-4
size: once
D: .
J: TRBJ1-2
CDR3: CASSSGINTEGANYGYTF
DNA: TGTGCCAGCAGCTCCGGGATAAACACAGAAGGAGCTAACTATGGCTACACCTTC

V: TRBV7-2
size: .
D: .
J: TRBJ1-3
CDR3: CASSSGVNTIYF
DNA: TGTGCCAGCAGCTCGGGGGTAAACACCATATATTTT

V: TRBV2
size: .
D: .
J: TRBJ1-3
CDR3: CASSRQKTSGNTIYF
DNA: TGTGCCAGCAGTCGACAGAAGACCTCTGGAAACACCATATATTTT

V: TRBV15
size: .
D: TRBD2
J: TRBJ2-7
CDR3: CATSRELAGAYEQYF
DNA: TGTGCCACCAGCAGAGAACTAGCGGGAGCCTACGAGCAGTACTTC

V: TRBV6-6
size: .
D: .
J: TRBJ2-1
CDR3: CASSPTGSSYYNEQFF
DNA: TGTGCCAGCTCACCCACGGGTAGCTCTTACTACAATGAGCAGTTCTTC

V: TRBV5-4
size: .
D: .
J: TRBJ1-1
CDR3: CASSPAQGTGGTEAFF
DNA: TGTGCCAGCAGCCCCGCTCAAGGTACAGGTGGCACTGAAGCTTTCTTT

V: TRBV6-2/TRBV6-3
size: .
D: .
J: TRBJ1-1
CDR3: CASSYSKRAGRGDTEAFF
DNA: TGTGCCAGCAGTTACTCGAAGAGGGCAGGGCGCGGGGACACTGAAGCTTTCTTT

V: TRBV12-3/TRBV12-4
size: .
D: .
J: TRBJ2-1
CDR3: CASSSDRHNEQFF
DNA: TGTGCCAGCAGTTCCGACAGACACAATGAGCAGTTCTTC

V: TRBV4-3
size: .
D: .
J: TRBJ2-4
CDR3: CASSQDWGGVAKNIQYF
DNA: TGCGCCAGCAGCCAAGATTGGGGCGGGGTCGCCAAAAACATTCAGTACTTC